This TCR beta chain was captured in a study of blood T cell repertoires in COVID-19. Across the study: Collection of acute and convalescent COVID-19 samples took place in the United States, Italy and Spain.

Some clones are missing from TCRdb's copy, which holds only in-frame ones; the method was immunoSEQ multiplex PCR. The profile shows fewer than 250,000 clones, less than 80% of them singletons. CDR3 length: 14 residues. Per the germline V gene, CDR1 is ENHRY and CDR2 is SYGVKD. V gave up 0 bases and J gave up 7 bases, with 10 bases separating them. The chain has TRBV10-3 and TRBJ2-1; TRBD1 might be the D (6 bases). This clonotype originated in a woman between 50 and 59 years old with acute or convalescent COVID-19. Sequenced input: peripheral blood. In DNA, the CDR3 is TGTGCCATCAGTGAGTCGGGGGCACGGAATGAGCAGTTCTTC. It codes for CAISESGARNEQFF.